This TCR beta chain originates from a study of blood T cell repertoires in COVID-19. Study overall: Spain, Italy and the United States supplied samples that represented acute and convalescent COVID-19.

CDR3 length: 14 residues. V dropped 8 bases and J dropped 7 bases, with 15 bases sitting between them. Germline values: CDR1 MDHEN, CDR2 SYDVKM. Some clones are missing from TCRdb's copy, which holds only in-frame ones; the method was immunoSEQ multiplex PCR. The data show roughly 250,000 clones, about 89% seen once. This chain links TRBV28 with TRBJ1-6, with D tentatively TRBD1 (6 bases). The clonotype was recovered from a man aged 30 to 39 with acute or convalescent COVID-19. Input material: peripheral blood. CDR3 protein: CASHLGGQNSPLHF. The CDR3 bases are TGTGCCAGCCACCTGGGGGGGCAGAATTCACCCCTCCACTTT.